The present TCR beta chain was sequenced within a study of T cells in Graves' hyperthyroidism and ophthalmopathy. The definition of stable Graves' hyperthyroidism was no ophthalmopathy progression within 18 months. This clonotype was seen many times. The source material, RNA transcripts, was used to amplify TCR beta CDR3 regions. A first-round RT-PCR of the TCR CDR3 used the HTBI primer set. Using its own MiXCR run on the multiplex PCR reads, TCRdb lists one record per CDR3 protein. The repertoire has around 450,000 distinct CDR3 sequences, 15% to 18% of them found once; the top ten carry 14%. The source material was blood. This clonotype was sampled from a woman between 18 and 30 years old with Graves' hyperthyroidism.

The DNA for the CDR3 is TGTGCCAGCAGTTCTCAGTATCAGCCCCAGCATTTT. This encodes CASSSQYQPQHF. The chain uses TRBV12-3 or TRBV12-4 and TRBJ1-5; no clear D. This CDR3 is built from 12 residues. Trimming took off 4 bases at V and 5 bases at J, with 6 bases between the two ends.